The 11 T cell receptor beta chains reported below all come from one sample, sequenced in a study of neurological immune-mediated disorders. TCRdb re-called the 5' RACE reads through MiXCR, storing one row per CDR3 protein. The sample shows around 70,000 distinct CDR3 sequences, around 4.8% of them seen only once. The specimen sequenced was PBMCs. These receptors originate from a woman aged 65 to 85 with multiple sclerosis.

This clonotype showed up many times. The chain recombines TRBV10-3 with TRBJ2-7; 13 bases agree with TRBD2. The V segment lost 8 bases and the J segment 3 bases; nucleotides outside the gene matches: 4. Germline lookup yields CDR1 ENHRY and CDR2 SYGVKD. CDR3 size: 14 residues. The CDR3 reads CAISGLAGSYEQYF. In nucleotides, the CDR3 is TGTGCCATCTCGGGACTAGCGGGAAGCTACGAGCAGTACTTC.

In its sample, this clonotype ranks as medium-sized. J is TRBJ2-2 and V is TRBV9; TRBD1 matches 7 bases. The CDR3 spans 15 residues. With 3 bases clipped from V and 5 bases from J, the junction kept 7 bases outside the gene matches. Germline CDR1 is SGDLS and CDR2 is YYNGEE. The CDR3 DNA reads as TGTGCCAGCAGCGGACGACAGGGTGCGACCGGGGAGCTGTTTTTT. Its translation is CASSGRQGATGELFF.

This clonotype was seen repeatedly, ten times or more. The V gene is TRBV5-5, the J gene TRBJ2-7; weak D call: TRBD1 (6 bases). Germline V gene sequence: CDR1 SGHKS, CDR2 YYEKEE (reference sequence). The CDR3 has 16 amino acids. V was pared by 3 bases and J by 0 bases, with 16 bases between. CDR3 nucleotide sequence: TGTGCCAGCAGCTGGGGGCCGGCGCTGAGCTCCTACGAGCAGTACTTC. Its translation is CASSWGPALSSYEQYF.

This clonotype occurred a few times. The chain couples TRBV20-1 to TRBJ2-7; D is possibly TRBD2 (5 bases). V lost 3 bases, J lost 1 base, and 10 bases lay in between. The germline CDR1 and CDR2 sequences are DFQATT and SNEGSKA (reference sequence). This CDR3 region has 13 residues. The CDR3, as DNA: TGCAGTGCTAGGGATACTAGTTCCTACGAGCAGTACTTC. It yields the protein CSARDTSSYEQYF.

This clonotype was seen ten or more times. This CDR3 is CAWSVPPGRVNYGYTF. CDR3 in DNA: TGTGCCTGGAGTGTACCCCCCGGGCGAGTTAACTATGGCTACACCTTC. V gene TRBV30 combines with J gene TRBJ1-2, with D hard to call. This CDR3 comprises 16 residues. Deletions cut 0 bases from V and 1 base from J, with 15 bases between. Per germline, CDR1 GTSNPN and CDR2 SVGIG (reference sequence).

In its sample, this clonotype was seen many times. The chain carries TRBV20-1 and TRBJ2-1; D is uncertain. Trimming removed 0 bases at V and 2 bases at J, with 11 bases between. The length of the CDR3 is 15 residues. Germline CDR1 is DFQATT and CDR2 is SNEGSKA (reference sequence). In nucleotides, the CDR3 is TGCAGTGCTAGAGATAAGGAGAGACCCTACAATGAGCAGTTCTTC. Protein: CSARDKERPYNEQFF.

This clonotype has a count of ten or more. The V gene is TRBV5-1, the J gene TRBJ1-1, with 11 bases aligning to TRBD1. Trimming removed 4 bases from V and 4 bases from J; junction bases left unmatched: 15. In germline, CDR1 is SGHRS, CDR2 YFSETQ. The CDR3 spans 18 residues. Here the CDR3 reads CASSPSKLTGTGGTEAFF. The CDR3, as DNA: TGCGCCAGCAGCCCTAGTAAATTAACCGGGACAGGGGGCACTGAAGCTTTCTTT.

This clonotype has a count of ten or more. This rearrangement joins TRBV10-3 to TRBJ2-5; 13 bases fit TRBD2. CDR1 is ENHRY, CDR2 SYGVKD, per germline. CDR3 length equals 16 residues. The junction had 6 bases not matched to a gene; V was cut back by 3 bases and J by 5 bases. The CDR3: CAISDPTSGRPETQYF. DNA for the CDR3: TGTGCCATCAGTGATCCGACTAGCGGGAGGCCGGAGACCCAGTACTTC.

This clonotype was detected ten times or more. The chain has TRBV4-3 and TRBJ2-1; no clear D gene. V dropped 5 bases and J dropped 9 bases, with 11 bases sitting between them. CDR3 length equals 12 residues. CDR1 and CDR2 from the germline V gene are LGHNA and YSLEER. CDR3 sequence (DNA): TGCGCCAGCAGCGACCGGGTGGGTGAGCAGTTCTTC. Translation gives CASSDRVGEQFF.

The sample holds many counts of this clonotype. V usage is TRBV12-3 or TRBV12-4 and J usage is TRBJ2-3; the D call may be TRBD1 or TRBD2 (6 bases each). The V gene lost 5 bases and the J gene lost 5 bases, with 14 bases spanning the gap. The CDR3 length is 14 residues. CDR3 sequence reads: CASSLAGGLDTQYF. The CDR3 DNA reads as TGTGCCAGCAGTCTGGCTGGGGGGCTAGATACGCAGTATTTT.

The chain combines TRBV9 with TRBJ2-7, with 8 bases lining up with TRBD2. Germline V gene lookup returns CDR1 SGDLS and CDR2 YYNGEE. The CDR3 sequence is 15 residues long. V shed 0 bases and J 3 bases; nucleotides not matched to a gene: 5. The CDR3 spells CASSVDSGIYYEQYF. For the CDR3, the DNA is TGTGCCAGCAGCGTAGATAGCGGGATTTACTACGAGCAGTACTTC.